This TCR beta chain derives from a study of blood T cell repertoires in COVID-19. About the research overall: Whether acute or convalescent, the COVID-19 samples came from the United States, Italy and Spain. PBMCs, B-cell-depleted T cells, or T cells were the source of the cDNA or gDNA that made up the material.

V lost 4 bases to trimming and J lost 5 bases; unmatched junction nucleotides: 9. The CDR3 consists of 17 residues. Germline CDR1 is SNHLY and CDR2 is FYNNEI. Per the original data handling: Amplifying reference gene primers gave estimates of nucleated cell counts. Sequenced by immunoSEQ multiplex PCR; TCRdb stores in-frame clones only, minus some. V, J and clone size were drawn from that table, and D and trimming were deduced from the DNA. The table records some 240,000 clones, over 70% of them present only once. Seattle's cohort entered during active infection and was followed longitudinally. This TCR came from a woman in her sixties or seventies with COVID-19, enrolled during active disease. The rearrangement uses TRBV2 and TRBJ2-1, with TRBD2 matching 12 bases. Material: peripheral blood. The CDR3 nucleotides read TGTGCCAGCAGTGGATTGGGGAGGACTAGCGGGAACAATGAGCAGTTCTTC. Encoded protein: CASSGLGRTSGNNEQFF. Full variable domain (outside the CDR3, taken from reference TRBV2 and TRBJ2-1): EPEVTQTPSHQVTQMGQEVILRCVPISNHLYFYWYRQILGQKVEFLVSFYNNEISEKSEIFDDQFSVERPDGSNFTLKIRSTKLEDSAMYFCASSGLGRTSGNNEQFFGPGTRLTVL.